These 29 T cell receptor beta chains came from one sample sequenced in a study of T-cell reconstitution after alpha-beta-depleted transplantation in children. Construction of the TCRbeta library involved unique molecular identifiers. Each CDR3 protein is one row after TCRdb ran MiXCR on the PCR reads. This sample has 700,000 to 950,000 distinct CDR3 sequences, with approximately 15% found just once. This sample comprised PBMCs, mostly from graft donor cells, obtained 360 days after TCRalphabeta/CD19-depleted stem cell transplant. These receptors were taken from a male patient between 10 and 17 years old who had a stem cell transplant for acute lymphoblastic leukemia, so the T cells may come from the graft donor.

This clonotype was observed a handful of times. The genes are TRBV12-3 or TRBV12-4 and TRBJ2-7; TRBD1 agrees at 7 bases. This CDR3 has 15 amino acids. V was pared by 5 bases and J by 3 bases, with 10 bases of the junction left unmatched. CDR3 loop: CASSATGSTSYEQYF. The DNA for the CDR3 is TGTGCCAGCAGTGCGACAGGGAGTACGAGCTACGAGCAGTACTTC.

The gene calls are TRBV7-2 and TRBJ2-2, with no clear D. The CDR3 has 15 residues. Trimming cost V 3 bases and J 6 bases, with 14 bases left between them. CDR1 and CDR2 from the germline V gene are SGHTA and FQGNSA. CDR3 nucleotides: TGTGCCAGCAGCTTGGCTCCCAGGTCGTCCGGGGAGCTGTTTTTT. It encodes CASSLAPRSSGELFF. Full variable domain (missing parts from reference TRBV7-2 and TRBJ2-2): GAGVSQSPSNKVTEKGKDVELRCDPISGHTALYWYRQSLGQGLEFLIYFQGNSAPDKSGLPSDRFSAERTGGSVSTLTIQRTQQEDSAVYLCASSLAPRSSGELFFGEGSRLTVL.

This clonotype was detected many times. This chain links TRBV29-1 with TRBJ2-2; tentative D call: TRBD2 (5 bases). The CDR3 covers 15 residues. The V end lost 5 bases, the J end lost 3 bases, and 16 bases lay between the germline ends. Germline CDR1 is SQVTM and CDR2 is ANQGSEA. The CDR3 loop reads CSVRLAQSYTGELFF. CDR3 sequence (DNA): TGCAGCGTTCGGCTAGCCCAATCCTACACCGGGGAGCTGTTTTTT.

This clonotype has more than one count but fewer than ten. The J gene is TRBJ2-1, the V gene TRBV7-6; 9 nucleotides line up with TRBD1. V was pared by 7 bases and J by 0 bases, with 7 bases of the junction left unmatched. The V gene's germline CDR1 is SGHVS and CDR2 FNYEAQ. There are 16 residues in the CDR3. Written as DNA, the CDR3 is TGTGCCAGCACTGGGGGACAGGGCCTCTCCTACAATGAGCAGTTCTTC. Its translation is CASTGGQGLSYNEQFF.

At least ten counts were recorded for this clonotype. The chain employs TRBV7-2 and TRBJ2-7; 11 nucleotides match TRBD2. The CDR3 length is 16 residues. CDR1 is SGHTA, CDR2 FQGNSA, per germline. V was pared by 4 bases and J by 1 base, with 6 bases of the junction left unmatched. The CDR3 loop reads CASSSAGTSGSYEQYF. CDR3 coding DNA: TGTGCCAGCAGCTCGGCCGGGACTAGCGGATCCTACGAGCAGTACTTC.

The chain is built from TRBV19 and TRBJ2-7, with D unresolved. The CDR3 has 13 amino acids. V gave up 2 bases and J gave up 1 base, with 6 bases separating them. Germline CDR1 and CDR2: LNHDA and SQIVND (reference sequence). DNA of the CDR3: TGTGCCAGTAGTATAAGGAATTCCTACGAGCAGTACTTC. Its translation: CASSIRNSYEQYF.

This clonotype was observed once. The chain uses TRBV12-3 or TRBV12-4 and TRBJ2-1; D possibly uses TRBD1 or TRBD2 (5 bases each). The CDR3 loop spans 16 amino acids. V lost 6 bases and J 3 bases, leaving 18 bases between the germline ends. For the CDR3, the DNA is TGTGCCAGCAGACCCCGGGGCCTCCAGGTCTACAATGAGCAGTTCTTC. This encodes CASRPRGLQVYNEQFF.

The chain carries TRBV7-8 and TRBJ2-3, with a possible D match to TRBD2 (6 bases). Deletions cut 5 bases from V and 3 bases from J, with 18 bases between. The CDR3 has 16 residues. Germline assignment: CDR1 SGHVS and CDR2 FQNEAQ. CDR3 in DNA: TGTGCCAGCAGCACGGCGGGGTTGGGGAGAACAGATACGCAGTATTTT. This encodes CASSTAGLGRTDTQYF.

This clonotype was observed a handful of times. The rearrangement uses TRBV12-3 or TRBV12-4 and TRBJ2-1, with D possibly matching TRBD1 (5 bases). The CDR3 is made up of 15 amino acids. V was clipped by 5 bases and J by 5 bases, with 16 bases between them. This chain's CDR3 is CASSETVVRHNEQFF. The CDR3 DNA reads as TGTGCCAGCAGTGAGACAGTAGTAAGGCACAATGAGCAGTTCTTC.

V and J are TRBV7-2 and TRBJ2-1, with TRBD2 matching 9 bases. The CDR3 covers 15 residues. J lost 7 bases, V lost 2 bases, and 6 bases had no gene match. Germline loops: CDR1 SGHTA, CDR2 FQGNSA. The CDR3 spells CASSLNSGSPNEQFF. The DNA of the CDR3 is TGTGCCAGCAGCTTAAATAGCGGGAGCCCTAATGAGCAGTTCTTC. Together with reference TRBV7-2 and TRBJ2-1, the CDR3 gives the full variable domain: GAGVSQSPSNKVTEKGKDVELRCDPISGHTALYWYRQSLGQGLEFLIYFQGNSAPDKSGLPSDRFSAERTGGSVSTLTIQRTQQEDSAVYLCASSLNSGSPNEQFFGPGTRLTVL.

Ten or more counts support this clonotype. The genes are TRBV5-8 and TRBJ2-2, with D possibly matching TRBD2 (5 bases). The germline V gene has CDR1 SGHTS and CDR2 YDEGEE. V shed 3 bases and J shed 7 bases, with 10 bases lying between them. This CDR3 is built from 13 residues. The CDR3 DNA reads TGTGCCAGCAGCTACCGGAGGCACGGGGAGCTGTTTTTT. This sequence encodes CASSYRRHGELFF.

This clonotype was seen a few times. The genes are TRBV27 and TRBJ1-5; D remains unclear. Germline V CDR1 and CDR2: MNHEY, SMNVEV (reference sequence). The CDR3 is 15 residues long. V lost 6 bases, J lost 3 bases, and 15 bases lay in between. The CDR3 DNA is TGTGCCAGCAGGCGGACGGTCTTCGACAATCAGCCCCAGCATTTT. Translated: CASRRTVFDNQPQHF.

The rearrangement joins TRBV4-1 to TRBJ2-2; D is undetermined. This CDR3 has 14 amino acids. CDR1 and CDR2 (germline): MGHRA, YSYEKL. Trimming shortened V by 6 bases and J by 7 bases, and 15 bases separated the two germline ends. DNA of the CDR3: TGCGCCAGCAGAGCCTCATGGGGAAGCGGGGAGCTGTTTTTT. This gives the protein CASRASWGSGELFF.

The table lists this clonotype with a count of one. This rearrangement joins TRBV7-9 to TRBJ2-5; the D is unclear. The germline CDR1 and CDR2 sequences are SEHNR and FQNEAQ (reference sequence). This CDR3 spans 13 amino acids. Trimming removed 3 bases from V and 1 base from J, with 6 bases in between. The CDR3 bases are TGTGCCAGCAGCTTCGTCAGCCAAGAGACCCAGTACTTC. As protein: CASSFVSQETQYF.

This clonotype came up a few times. The chain is built from TRBV29-1 and TRBJ1-4; D is uncertain. With 5 bases removed from V and 5 bases from J, the gap between germline ends came to 9 bases. This CDR3 has 12 residues. Germline V gene lookup returns CDR1 SQVTM and CDR2 ANQGSEA. CDR3 protein: CSVKADNEKLFF. CDR3 nucleotides: TGCAGCGTTAAGGCAGACAATGAAAAACTGTTTTTT.

J is TRBJ2-3 and V is TRBV4-1, with 15 positions matching TRBD2. This CDR3 has 17 amino acids. V lost 4 bases to trimming and J lost 3 bases; unmatched junction nucleotides: 5. Germline values: CDR1 MGHRA, CDR2 YSYEKL. The CDR3 bases are TGCGCCAGCAGCCGCCACGGGACTAGCGGGAGGACAGATACGCAGTATTTT. Its protein product is CASSRHGTSGRTDTQYF.

This clonotype was counted a few times. The V call is TRBV4-1, the J call TRBJ1-3; TRBD1 matches 9 bases. Germline-derived CDR1 and CDR2 are MGHRA and YSYEKL. This CDR3 has 18 amino acids. V gave up 2 bases and J gave up 4 bases; unmatched junction bases: 12. The CDR3, as DNA: TGCGCCAGCAGCCAAACTGCACCGGGACAGGGTCGAGGAAACACCATATATTTT. Protein sequence: CASSQTAPGQGRGNTIYF.

This clonotype was counted ten times or more. J is TRBJ2-7 and V is TRBV28; 7 nucleotides match TRBD1. The germline V gene encodes CDR1 MDHEN and CDR2 SYDVKM. The CDR3 totals 12 residues. Trimming took 2 bases from V and 9 from J; bases not matched to a gene: 4. CDR3 protein: CASSLRRGRQYF. The CDR3 DNA reads as TGTGCCAGCAGTTTAAGAAGGGGGCGGCAGTACTTC.

A few counts support this clonotype. The rearrangement links TRBV9 to TRBJ2-7; 7 bases are shared with TRBD1. The CDR3 is 14 amino acids. Looked up from germline, CDR1 is SGDLS and CDR2 is YYNGEE. V lost 3 bases, J lost 2 bases, and 5 bases stayed unmatched. CDR3 bases: TGTGCCAGCAGCGATAGGACAGGAGCCTACGAGCAGTACTTC. Translating gives CASSDRTGAYEQYF.

This chain links TRBV5-1 with TRBJ2-5; TRBD2 matches at 11 bases. Germline V CDR1 and CDR2: SGHRS, YFSETQ. CDR3 size: 15 residues. The J segment lost 5 bases and the V segment lost 3 bases, leaving 6 bases of the junction unmatched. In nucleotides, the CDR3 is TGCGCCAGCAGCTATGAGACTAGCGGGATTGAGACCCAGTACTTC. Its protein product is CASSYETSGIETQYF.

This clonotype was picked up a small number of times. J is TRBJ1-5 and V is TRBV6-4; D is perhaps TRBD1 (5 bases). CDR1 and CDR2 from the germline V gene are MRHNA and SNTAGT. CDR3 length equals 16 residues. The germline V and J ends were trimmed by 2 bases and 0 bases, with 11 bases remaining between them. CDR3 coding DNA: TGTGCCAGCAGTGACGCGGGACTTTATAGCAATCAGCCCCAGCATTTT. Protein product: CASSDAGLYSNQPQHF.

This chain joins TRBV9 and TRBJ2-3, with TRBD2 identical over 13 bases. The length of the CDR3 is 19 residues. Germline V gene data show CDR1 as SGDLS and CDR2 as YYNGEE. The V gene end was trimmed by 3 bases and the J gene end by 1 base; junction bases not matched to a gene: 11. The CDR3 protein is CASSGVSGGLAGGTDTQYF. CDR3 sequence (DNA): TGTGCCAGCAGCGGTGTTTCGGGAGGACTAGCGGGAGGCACAGATACGCAGTATTTT.

The chain uses TRBV7-3 and TRBJ2-7; TRBD2 agrees at 8 bases. The CDR3 covers 14 residues. J lost 7 bases, V lost 1 base, and 6 bases had no gene match. CDR1 is SGHTA and CDR2 is FQGTGA in the germline V gene. The CDR3 region has the DNA TGTGCCAGCAGCTTAAACGCGGGAGGTGCGGAGCAGTACTTC. Its translation: CASSLNAGGAEQYF.

V and J are TRBV6-5 and TRBJ1-1; D perhaps matches TRBD1 (5 bases). In germline, CDR1 is MNHEY, CDR2 SVGAGI. Deletions cut 2 bases from V and 7 bases from J, with 14 bases between. The CDR3 has 14 amino acids. CDR3 loop: CASSYGDRRSEAFF. Here the CDR3 DNA reads TGTGCCAGCAGTTACGGGGACCGGCGGAGTGAAGCTTTCTTT.

The sample holds a few counts of this clonotype. The genes are TRBV20-1 and TRBJ2-7; 10 bases agree with TRBD1. Germline trimming cut 4 bases from V and 2 bases from J; bases unmatched to any gene: 2. The CDR3 runs 13 residues. Germline V gives CDR1 DFQATT, CDR2 SNEGSKA (reference sequence). The CDR3 region has the DNA TGCAGTGCTATCGACAGGGGGCCCTACGAGCAGTACTTC. This codes for CSAIDRGPYEQYF.

This clonotype turned up a few times. The chain employs TRBV24-1 and TRBJ2-1; D perhaps matches TRBD2 (6 bases). The germline CDR1 and CDR2 sequences are KGHDR and SFDVKD. V lost 3 bases to trimming and J lost 8 bases, with 19 bases between them. CDR3 size: 16 residues. In nucleotides, the CDR3 is TGTGCCACCAGTGATCCCTCCGGGACTGCAAAACATGAGCAGTTCTTC. It specifies CATSDPSGTAKHEQFF.

The rearrangement links TRBV7-9 to TRBJ2-3, with 7 nucleotides matching TRBD1. Germline CDR1 SEHNR, CDR2 FQNEAQ (reference sequence). There are 15 residues in the CDR3. Trimming cost V 3 bases and J 6 bases; bases outside gene matches: 9. Here the CDR3 DNA reads TGTGCCAGCAGCTTCAGGGGGTCCAGCGTGGATACGCAGTATTTT. Its protein product is CASSFRGSSVDTQYF.

This chain connects TRBV12-3 or TRBV12-4 to TRBJ2-5; D gene ambiguous. The CDR3 sequence is 15 residues long. Trimming left V 7 bases short and J 1 base short, with 16 bases between. CDR3 nucleotide sequence: TGTGCCAGCACAGCTAAACATGGCTTCCAAGAGACCCAGTACTTC. The encoded protein is CASTAKHGFQETQYF.

The rearrangement joins TRBV27 to TRBJ1-1, with a tentative D call TRBD1 (5 bases). This CDR3 is built from 13 residues. CDR1 MNHEY and CDR2 SMNVEV come from the germline V gene (reference sequence). V shed 4 bases and J shed 3 bases, with 9 bases lying between them. The CDR3 reads CASSSTAYTEAFF. The CDR3 DNA is TGTGCCAGCAGTTCGACAGCTTACACTGAAGCTTTCTTT.